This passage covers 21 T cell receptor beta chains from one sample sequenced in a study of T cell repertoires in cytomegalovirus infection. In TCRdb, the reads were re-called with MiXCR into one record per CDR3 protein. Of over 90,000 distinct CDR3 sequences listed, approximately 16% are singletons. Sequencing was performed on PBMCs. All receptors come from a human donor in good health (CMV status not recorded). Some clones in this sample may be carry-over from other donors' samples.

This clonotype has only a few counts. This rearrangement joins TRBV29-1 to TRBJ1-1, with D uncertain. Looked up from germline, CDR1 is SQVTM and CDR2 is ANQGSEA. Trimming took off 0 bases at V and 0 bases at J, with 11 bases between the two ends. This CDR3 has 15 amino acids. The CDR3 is CSVEDPLTLNTEAFF. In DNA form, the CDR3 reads TGCAGCGTTGAAGATCCTCTGACACTGAACACTGAAGCTTTCTTT.

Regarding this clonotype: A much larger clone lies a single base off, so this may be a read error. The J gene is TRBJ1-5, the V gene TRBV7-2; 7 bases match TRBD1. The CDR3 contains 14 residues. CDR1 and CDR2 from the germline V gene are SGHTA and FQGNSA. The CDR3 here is CASSRQGRDQPRHF. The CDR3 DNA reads TGTGCCAGCAGCCGACAGGGAAGGGATCAGCCCCGGCATTTT.

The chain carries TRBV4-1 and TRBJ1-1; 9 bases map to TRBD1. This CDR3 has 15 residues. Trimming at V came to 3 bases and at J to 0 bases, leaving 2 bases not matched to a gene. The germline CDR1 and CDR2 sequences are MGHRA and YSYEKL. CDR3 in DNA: TGCGCCAGCAGCCATACAGGGGGCCTGAACACTGAAGCTTTCTTT. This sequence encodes CASSHTGGLNTEAFF.

The CDR3: CASSGYTDRGDGYTF. The CDR3 DNA reads TGTGCCAGCAGCGGATATACGGATCGGGGCGATGGCTACACCTTC. V usage is TRBV9 and J usage is TRBJ1-2; weak D call: TRBD1 (5 bases). V lost 3 bases and J 6 bases, leaving 18 bases between the germline ends. CDR1 and CDR2 from the germline V gene are SGDLS and YYNGEE. The CDR3 length is 15 residues.

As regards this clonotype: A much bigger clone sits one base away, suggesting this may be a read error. The CDR3 spells CSASRPITSGEQYF. CDR3 sequence (DNA): TGCAGTGCTAGCCGGCCGATCACCTCCGGGGAGCAGTACTTC. The chain carries TRBV20-1 and TRBJ2-7; D remains unclear. Germline V lookup: CDR1 DFQATT, CDR2 SNEGSKA (reference sequence). Trimming cost V 3 bases and J 7 bases, with 19 bases left between them. The CDR3 loop spans 14 amino acids.

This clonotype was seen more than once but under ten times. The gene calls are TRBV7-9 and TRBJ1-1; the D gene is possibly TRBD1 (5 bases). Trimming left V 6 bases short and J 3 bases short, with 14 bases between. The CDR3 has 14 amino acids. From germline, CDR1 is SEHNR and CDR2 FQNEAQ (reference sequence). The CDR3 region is CASRSSGTYTEAFF. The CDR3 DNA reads TGTGCCAGCAGGTCCTCAGGGACTTACACTGAAGCTTTCTTT.

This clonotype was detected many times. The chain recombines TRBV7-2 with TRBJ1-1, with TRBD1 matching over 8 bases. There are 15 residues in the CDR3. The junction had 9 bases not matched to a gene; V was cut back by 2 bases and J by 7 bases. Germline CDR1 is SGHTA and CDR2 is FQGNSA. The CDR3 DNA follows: TGTGCCAGCAGCTTAATCCCGGGACAGGTACTTGAAGCTTTCTTT. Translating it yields CASSLIPGQVLEAFF.

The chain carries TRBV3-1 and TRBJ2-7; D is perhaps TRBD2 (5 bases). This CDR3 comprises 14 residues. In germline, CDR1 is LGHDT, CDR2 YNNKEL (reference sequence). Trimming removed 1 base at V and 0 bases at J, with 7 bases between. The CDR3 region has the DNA TGTGCCAGCAGCCAAGGTAGCGTCTCCTACGAGCAGTACTTC. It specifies CASSQGSVSYEQYF.

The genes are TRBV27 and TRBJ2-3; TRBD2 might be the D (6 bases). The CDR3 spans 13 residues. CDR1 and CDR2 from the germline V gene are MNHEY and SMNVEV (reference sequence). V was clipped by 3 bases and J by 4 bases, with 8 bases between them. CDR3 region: CASSFAGSDTQYF. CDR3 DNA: TGTGCCAGCAGTTTCGCGGGATCAGATACGCAGTATTTT.

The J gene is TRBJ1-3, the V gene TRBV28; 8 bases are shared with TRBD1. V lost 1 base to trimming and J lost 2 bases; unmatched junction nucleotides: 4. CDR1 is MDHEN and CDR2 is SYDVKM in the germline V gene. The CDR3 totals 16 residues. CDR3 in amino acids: CASSLSQGAAGNTIYF. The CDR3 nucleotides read TGTGCCAGCAGTTTATCCCAGGGGGCGGCTGGAAACACCATATATTTT.

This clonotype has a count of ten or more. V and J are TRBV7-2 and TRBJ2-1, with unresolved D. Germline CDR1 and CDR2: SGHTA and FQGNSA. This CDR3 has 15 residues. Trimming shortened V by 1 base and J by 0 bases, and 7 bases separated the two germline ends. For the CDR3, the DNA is TGTGCCAGCAGCTTAGAGTGGGTCTCCTACAATGAGCAGTTCTTC. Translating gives CASSLEWVSYNEQFF.

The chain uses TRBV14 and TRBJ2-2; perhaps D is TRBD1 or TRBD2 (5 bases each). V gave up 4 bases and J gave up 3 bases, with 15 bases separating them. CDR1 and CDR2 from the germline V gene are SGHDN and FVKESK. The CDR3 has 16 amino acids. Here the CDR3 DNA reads TGTGCCAGCAGCCCATTGATCGGGGCATACACCGGGGAGCTGTTTTTT. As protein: CASSPLIGAYTGELFF.

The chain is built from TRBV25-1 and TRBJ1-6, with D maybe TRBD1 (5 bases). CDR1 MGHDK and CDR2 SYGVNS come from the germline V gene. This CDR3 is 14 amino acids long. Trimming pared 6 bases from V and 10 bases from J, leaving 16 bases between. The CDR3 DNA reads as TGTGCCAGCAGGTCCGGGACGGACGCGTCACCCCTCCACTTT. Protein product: CASRSGTDASPLHF.

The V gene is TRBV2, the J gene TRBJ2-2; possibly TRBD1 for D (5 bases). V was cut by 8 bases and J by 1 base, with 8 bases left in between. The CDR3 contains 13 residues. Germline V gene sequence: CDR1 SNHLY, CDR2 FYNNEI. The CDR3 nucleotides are TGTGCCAGCGGGGCTCTGAACACCGGGGAGCTGTTTTTT. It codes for CASGALNTGELFF.

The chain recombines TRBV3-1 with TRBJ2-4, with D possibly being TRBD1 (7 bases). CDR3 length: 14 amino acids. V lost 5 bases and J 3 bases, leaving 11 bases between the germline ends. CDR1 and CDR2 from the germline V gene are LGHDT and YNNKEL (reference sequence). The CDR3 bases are TGTGCCAGCAGCACCAGGGGGGTCAAAAACATTCAGTACTTC. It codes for CASSTRGVKNIQYF.

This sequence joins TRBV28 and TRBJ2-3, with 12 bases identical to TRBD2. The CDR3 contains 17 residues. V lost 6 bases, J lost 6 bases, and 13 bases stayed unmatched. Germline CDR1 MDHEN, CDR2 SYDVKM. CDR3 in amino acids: CASRPTSGGTRSDTQYF. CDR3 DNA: TGTGCCAGCAGACCCACTAGCGGGGGGACCCGCTCCGATACGCAGTATTTT.

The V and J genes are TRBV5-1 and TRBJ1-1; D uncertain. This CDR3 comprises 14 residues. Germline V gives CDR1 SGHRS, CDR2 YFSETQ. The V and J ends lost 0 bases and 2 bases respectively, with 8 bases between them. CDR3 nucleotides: TGCGCCAGCAGCTTGGGGGAGAGAAACACTGAAGCTTTCTTT. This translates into CASSLGERNTEAFF.

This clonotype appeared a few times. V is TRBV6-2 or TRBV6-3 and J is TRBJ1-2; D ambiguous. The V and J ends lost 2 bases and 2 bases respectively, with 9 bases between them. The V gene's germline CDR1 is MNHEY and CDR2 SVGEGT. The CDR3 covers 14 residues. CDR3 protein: CASSYAHRNYGYTF. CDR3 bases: TGTGCCAGCAGTTACGCACACCGAAACTATGGCTACACCTTC.

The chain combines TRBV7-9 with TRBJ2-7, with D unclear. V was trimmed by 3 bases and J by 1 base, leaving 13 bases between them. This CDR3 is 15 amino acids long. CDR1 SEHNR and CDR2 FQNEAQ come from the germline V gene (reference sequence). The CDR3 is CASSFIENGSYEQYF. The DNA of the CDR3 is TGTGCCAGCAGCTTTATCGAGAACGGATCCTACGAGCAGTACTTC.

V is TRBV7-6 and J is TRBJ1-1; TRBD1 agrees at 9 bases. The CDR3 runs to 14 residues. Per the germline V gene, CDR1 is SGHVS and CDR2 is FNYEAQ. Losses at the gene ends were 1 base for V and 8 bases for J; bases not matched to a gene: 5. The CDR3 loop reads CASSLETTGGEAFF. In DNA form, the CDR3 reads TGTGCCAGCAGCTTAGAGACGACAGGGGGAGAAGCTTTCTTT.

As DNA, the CDR3 is TGTGCCAGCAGCCCGGGCCTCAGAAACACTGAAGCTTTCTTT. Translating gives CASSPGLRNTEAFF. V and J are TRBV3-1 and TRBJ1-1; no firm D call. The V end was cut by 4 bases, the J end by 2 bases, with 11 bases between. The CDR3 totals 14 residues. Germline V lookup: CDR1 LGHDT, CDR2 YNNKEL (reference sequence).